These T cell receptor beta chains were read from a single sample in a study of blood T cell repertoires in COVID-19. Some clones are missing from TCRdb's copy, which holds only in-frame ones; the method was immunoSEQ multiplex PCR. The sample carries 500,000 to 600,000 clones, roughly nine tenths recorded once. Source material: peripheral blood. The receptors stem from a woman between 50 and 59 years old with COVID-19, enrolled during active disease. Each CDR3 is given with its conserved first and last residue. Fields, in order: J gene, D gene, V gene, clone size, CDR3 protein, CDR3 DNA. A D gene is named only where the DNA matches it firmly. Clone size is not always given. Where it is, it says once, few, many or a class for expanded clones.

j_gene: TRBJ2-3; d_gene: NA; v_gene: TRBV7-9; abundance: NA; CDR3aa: CASPSPGADTQYF; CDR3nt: TGTGCCAGCCCTTCCCCCGGGGCAGATACGCAGTATTTT
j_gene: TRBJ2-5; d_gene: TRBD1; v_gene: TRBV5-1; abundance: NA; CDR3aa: CASSPTGTGGPQETQYF; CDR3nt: TGCGCCAGCAGCCCAACCGGGACAGGGGGACCCCAAGAGACCCAGTACTTC
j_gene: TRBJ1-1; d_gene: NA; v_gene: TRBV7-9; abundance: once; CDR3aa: CASSQLAPNTEAFF; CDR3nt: TGTGCCAGCAGCCAGCTAGCCCCGAACACTGAAGCTTTCTTT
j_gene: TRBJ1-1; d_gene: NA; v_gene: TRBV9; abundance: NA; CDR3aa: CASSPMSGSTEAFF; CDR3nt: TGTGCCAGCAGCCCTATGTCCGGTTCCACTGAAGCTTTCTTT
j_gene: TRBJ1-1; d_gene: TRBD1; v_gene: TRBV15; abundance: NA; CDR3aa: CATSSTGVTEAFF; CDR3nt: TGTGCCACCAGCAGTACAGGGGTGACTGAAGCTTTCTTT
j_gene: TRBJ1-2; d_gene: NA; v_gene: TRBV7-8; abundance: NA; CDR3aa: CASSLSAGANYGYTF; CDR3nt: TGTGCCAGCAGCTTATCGGCAGGGGCTAACTATGGCTACACCTTC
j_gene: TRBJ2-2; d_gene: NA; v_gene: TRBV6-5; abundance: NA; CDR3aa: CASSAGSTGELFF; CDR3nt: TGTGCCAGCAGCGCGGGAAGCACCGGGGAGCTGTTTTTT
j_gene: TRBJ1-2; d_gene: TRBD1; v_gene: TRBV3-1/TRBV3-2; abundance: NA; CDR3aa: CASRPRVQGGHGYTF; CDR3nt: TGTGCCAGCAGACCTAGGGTACAGGGGGGACATGGCTACACCTTC
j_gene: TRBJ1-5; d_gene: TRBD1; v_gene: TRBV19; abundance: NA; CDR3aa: CASSIEATGDQPQHF; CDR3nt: TGTGCCAGTAGTATAGAAGCCACAGGGGATCAGCCCCAGCATTTT
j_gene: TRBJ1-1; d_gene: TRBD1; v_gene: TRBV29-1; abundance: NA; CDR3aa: CSVIDSGTGDTEAFF; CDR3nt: TGCAGCGTCATAGATTCCGGGACAGGAGACACTGAAGCTTTCTTT
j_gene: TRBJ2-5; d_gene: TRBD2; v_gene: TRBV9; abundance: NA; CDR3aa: CASSSRLAGGQETQYF; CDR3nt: TGTGCCAGCAGCTCAAGACTAGCGGGGGGGCAAGAGACCCAGTACTTC
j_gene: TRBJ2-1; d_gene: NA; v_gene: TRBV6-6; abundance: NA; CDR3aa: CASSYLPAGRQFF; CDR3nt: TGTGCCAGCAGTTACTTACCAGCGGGTAGGCAGTTCTTC
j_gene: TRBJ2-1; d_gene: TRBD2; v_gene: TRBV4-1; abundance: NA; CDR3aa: CASSPRASGGYNEQFF; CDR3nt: TGCGCCAGCAGCCCAAGGGCTAGCGGGGGGTACAATGAGCAGTTCTTC
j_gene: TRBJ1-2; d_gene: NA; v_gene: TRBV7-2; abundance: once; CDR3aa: CAERAGAYGYTF; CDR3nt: TGTGCCGAAAGGGCGGGGGCGTATGGCTACACCTTC
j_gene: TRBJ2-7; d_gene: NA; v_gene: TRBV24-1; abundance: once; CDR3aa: CATRTTTPSYEQYF; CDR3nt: TGTGCCACCAGGACCACTACCCCCTCCTACGAGCAGTACTTC
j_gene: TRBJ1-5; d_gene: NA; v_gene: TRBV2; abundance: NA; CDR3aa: CASSDGGNQPQHF; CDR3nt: TGTGCCAGCAGTGATGGGGGGAATCAGCCCCAGCATTTT
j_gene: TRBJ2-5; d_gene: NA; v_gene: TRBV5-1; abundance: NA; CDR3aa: CASSLEQGLGKTQYF; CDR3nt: TGCGCCAGCAGCTTGGAACAGGGCCTTGGAAAGACCCAGTACTTC
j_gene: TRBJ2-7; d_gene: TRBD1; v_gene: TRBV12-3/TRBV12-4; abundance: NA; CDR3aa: CASRQGAAYEQYF; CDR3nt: TGTGCCAGCAGACAGGGGGCAGCCTACGAGCAGTACTTC
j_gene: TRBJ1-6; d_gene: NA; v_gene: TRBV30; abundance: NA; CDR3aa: CAWSTPPSPLHF; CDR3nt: TGTGCCTGGAGTACTCCGCCCTCACCCCTCCACTTT
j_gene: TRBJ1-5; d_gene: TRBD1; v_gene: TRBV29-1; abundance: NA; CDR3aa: CSATTGQGSNQPQHF; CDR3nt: TGCAGCGCGACGACTGGACAGGGGTCCAATCAGCCCCAGCATTTT
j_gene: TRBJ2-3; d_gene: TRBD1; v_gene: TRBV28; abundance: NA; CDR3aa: CASRPGDDRGGTDTQYF; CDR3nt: TGTGCCAGCAGACCTGGGGATGACAGGGGAGGCACAGATACGCAGTATTTT
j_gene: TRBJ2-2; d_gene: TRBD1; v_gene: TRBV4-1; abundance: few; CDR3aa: CASSPRQGLTGELFF; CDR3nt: TGCGCCAGCAGCCCCCGACAGGGGCTCACCGGGGAGCTGTTTTTT
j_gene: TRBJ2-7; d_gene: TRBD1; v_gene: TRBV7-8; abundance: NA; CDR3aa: CASSWDRGRVEQYF; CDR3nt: TGTGCCAGCAGCTGGGACAGGGGGCGAGTCGAGCAGTACTTC
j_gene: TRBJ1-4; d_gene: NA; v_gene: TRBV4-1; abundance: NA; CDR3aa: CASSSGTSNEKLFF; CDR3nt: TGCGCCAGCAGCTCCGGGACATCGAATGAAAAACTGTTTTTT
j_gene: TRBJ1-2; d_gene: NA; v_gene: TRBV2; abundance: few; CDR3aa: CASSVGFGEDGYTF; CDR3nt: TGTGCCAGCAGTGTTGGGTTCGGAGAAGATGGCTACACCTTC
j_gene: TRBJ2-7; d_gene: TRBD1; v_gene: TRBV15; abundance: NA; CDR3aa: CATSRADRGLRRYEQYF; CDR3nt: TGTGCCACCAGCAGAGCGGACAGGGGCTTAAGGAGGTACGAGCAGTACTTC
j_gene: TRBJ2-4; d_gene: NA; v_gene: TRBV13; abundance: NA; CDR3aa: CASSLDSGGQNIQYF; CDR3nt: TGTGCCAGCAGCTTAGATTCTGGGGGCCAAAACATTCAGTACTTC
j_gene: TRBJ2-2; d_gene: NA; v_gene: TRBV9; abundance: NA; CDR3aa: CASSGRGNTGELFF; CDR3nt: TGTGCCAGCAGCGGACGGGGAAACACCGGGGAGCTGTTTTTT
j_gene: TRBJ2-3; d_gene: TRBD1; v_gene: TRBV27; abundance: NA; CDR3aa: CASRSLRGQGARDTQYF; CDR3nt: TGTGCCAGCAGGTCACTAAGGGGACAGGGGGCGCGGGATACGCAGTATTTT
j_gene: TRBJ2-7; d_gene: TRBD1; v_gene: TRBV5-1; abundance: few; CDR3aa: CASSWTGTGSGEQYF; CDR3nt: TGCGCCAGCAGCTGGACAGGTACGGGATCCGGCGAGCAGTACTTC
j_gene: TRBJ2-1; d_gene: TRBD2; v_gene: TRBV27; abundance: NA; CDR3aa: CASRPGDYLYNEQFF; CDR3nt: TGTGCCAGCAGGCCTGGGGACTACCTTTACAATGAGCAGTTCTTC
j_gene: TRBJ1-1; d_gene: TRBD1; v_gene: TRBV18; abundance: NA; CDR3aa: CASSPNGQVNTEAFF; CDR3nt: TGTGCCAGCTCACCCAACGGACAGGTGAACACTGAAGCTTTCTTT
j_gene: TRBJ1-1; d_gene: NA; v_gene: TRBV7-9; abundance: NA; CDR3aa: CASSLMPGANTEAFF; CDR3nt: TGTGCCAGCAGCTTAATGCCAGGGGCGAACACTGAAGCTTTCTTT
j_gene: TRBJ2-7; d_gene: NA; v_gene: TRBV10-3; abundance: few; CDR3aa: CAISESRGPPGNF; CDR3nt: TGTGCCATCAGTGAGTCGAGAGGACCTCCCGGGAACTTC
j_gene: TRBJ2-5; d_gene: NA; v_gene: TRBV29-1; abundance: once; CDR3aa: CSVGRAGESQETQYF; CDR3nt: TGCAGCGTTGGTAGGGCAGGGGAATCCCAAGAGACCCAGTACTTC
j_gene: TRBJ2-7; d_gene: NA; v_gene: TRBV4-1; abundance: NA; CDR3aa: CASSLDDRTYEQYF; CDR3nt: TGCGCCAGCAGCTTGGACGACAGAACCTACGAGCAGTACTTC
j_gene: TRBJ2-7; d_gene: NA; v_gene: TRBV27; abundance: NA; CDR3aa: CASSLRGTSYEQYF; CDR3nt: TGTGCCAGCAGTTTAAGGGGCACCTCCTACGAGCAGTACTTC
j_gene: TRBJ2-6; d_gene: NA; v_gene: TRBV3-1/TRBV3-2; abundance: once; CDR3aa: CASRFSSGANVLTF; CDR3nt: TGTGCCAGCAGGTTTAGCTCTGGGGCCAACGTCCTGACTTTC
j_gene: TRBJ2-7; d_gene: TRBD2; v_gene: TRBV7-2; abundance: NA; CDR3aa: CASSLVAGGGAPYEQYF; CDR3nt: TGTGCCAGCAGCTTAGTGGCGGGCGGGGGGGCACCCTACGAGCAGTACTTC
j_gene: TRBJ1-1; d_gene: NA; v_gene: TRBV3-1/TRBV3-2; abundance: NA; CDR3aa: CASSQNRDGTEAFF; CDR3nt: TGTGCCAGCAGCCAAAACAGGGACGGGACTGAAGCTTTCTTT
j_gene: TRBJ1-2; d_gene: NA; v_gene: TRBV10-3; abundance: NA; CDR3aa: CAISESGQTLYGYTF; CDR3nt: TGTGCCATCAGTGAGTCGGGGCAGACACTCTATGGCTACACCTTC
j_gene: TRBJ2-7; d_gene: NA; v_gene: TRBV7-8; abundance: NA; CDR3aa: CASSLVGGDSYEQYF; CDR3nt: TGTGCCAGCAGCTTAGTAGGAGGGGATTCCTACGAGCAGTACTTC
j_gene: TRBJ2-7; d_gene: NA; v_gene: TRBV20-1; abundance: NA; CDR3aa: CSASPDSPYEQYF; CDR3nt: TGCAGTGCTAGTCCGGACAGCCCCTACGAGCAGTACTTC
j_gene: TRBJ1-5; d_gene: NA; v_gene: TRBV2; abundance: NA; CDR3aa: CASSPLTGYNQPQHF; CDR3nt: TGTGCCAGCAGTCCACTTACAGGTTACAATCAGCCCCAGCATTTT
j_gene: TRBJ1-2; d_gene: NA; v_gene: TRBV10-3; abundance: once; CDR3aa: CAISPDGKSDGYTF; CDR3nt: TGTGCCATCAGCCCGGACGGGAAGTCTGATGGCTACACCTTC
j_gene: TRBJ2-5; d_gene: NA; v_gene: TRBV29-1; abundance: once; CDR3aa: CGAREETQYF; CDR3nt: TGCGGGGCTCGGGAAGAGACCCAGTACTTC
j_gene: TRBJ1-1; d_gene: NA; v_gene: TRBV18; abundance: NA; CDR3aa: CASSPGGGRRNTEAFF; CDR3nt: TGTGCCAGCTCACCGGGGGGGGGCAGGCGGAACACTGAAGCTTTCTTT
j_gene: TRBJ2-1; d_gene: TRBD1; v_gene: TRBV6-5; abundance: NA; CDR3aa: CASVREGALLNEQFF; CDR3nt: TGTGCCAGCGTAAGAGAGGGGGCCCTACTCAATGAGCAGTTCTTC
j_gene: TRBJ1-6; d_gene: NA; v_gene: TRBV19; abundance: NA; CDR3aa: CATSWADDNSPLHF; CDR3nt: TGTGCCACCTCGTGGGCAGACGATAATTCACCCCTCCACTTT
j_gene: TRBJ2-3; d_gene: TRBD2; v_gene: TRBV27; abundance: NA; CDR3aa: CASSPHRTSGSTDTQYF; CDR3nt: TGTGCCAGCAGTCCTCATCGGACTAGCGGTTCAACAGATACGCAGTATTTT
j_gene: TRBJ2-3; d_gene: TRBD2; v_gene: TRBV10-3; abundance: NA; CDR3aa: CAIKGNSGGARDTQYF; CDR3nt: TGTGCCATCAAGGGAAATAGCGGGGGGGCGAGAGATACGCAGTATTTT
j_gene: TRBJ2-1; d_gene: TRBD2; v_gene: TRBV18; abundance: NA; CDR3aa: CASSPRGTSGYNEQFF; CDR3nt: TGTGCCAGCTCACCAAGGGGGACTAGCGGGTACAATGAGCAGTTCTTC
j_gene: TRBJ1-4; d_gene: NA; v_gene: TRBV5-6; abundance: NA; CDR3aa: CASSFRDDEKLFF; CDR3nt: TGTGCCAGCAGCTTCCGGGATGATGAAAAACTGTTTTTT
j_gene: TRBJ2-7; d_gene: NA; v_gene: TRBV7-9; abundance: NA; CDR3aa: CASSLIGDSGYEQYF; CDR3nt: TGTGCCAGCAGCCTAATAGGGGACTCTGGGTACGAGCAGTACTTC
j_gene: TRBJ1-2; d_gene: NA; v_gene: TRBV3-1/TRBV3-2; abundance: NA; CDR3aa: CASSLRGEGGFYGYTF; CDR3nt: TGTGCCAGCAGCCTGAGAGGGGAGGGGGGCTTCTATGGCTACACCTTC
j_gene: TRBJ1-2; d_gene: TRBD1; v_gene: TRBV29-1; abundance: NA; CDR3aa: CSVDPYRGDDYGYTF; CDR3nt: TGCAGCGTGGATCCCTACAGGGGGGATGACTATGGCTACACCTTC